The entry below describes one T cell receptor beta chain. These data come from a study of blood T cell repertoires in COVID-19. About the study: Acute and convalescent COVID-19 samples came from the United States, Italy and Spain. PBMCs, B-cell-depleted T cells, or T cells were the source of the cDNA or gDNA that made up the material.

The repertoire was sequenced with immunoSEQ multiplex PCR; TCRdb's copy has only in-frame clones and lacks some. The sample has over 75,000 clones, 75% to 90% seen once. The CDR3 is made up of 13 amino acids. Germline V CDR1 and CDR2: MDHEN, SYDVKM. Trimming pared 3 bases from V and 4 bases from J, leaving 7 bases between. The chain joins TRBV28 to TRBJ2-1; TRBD2 might be the D (6 bases). The TCR was taken from a woman older than 75 with active or convalescent COVID-19. The material sequenced was peripheral blood. CDR3 region: CASSFSGYNEQFF. The CDR3 DNA reads TGTGCCAGCAGTTTTAGCGGATACAATGAGCAGTTCTTC.